This TCR beta chain derives from a study of control samples from healthy donors and cancer patients. Method: immunoSEQ multiplex PCR; TCRdb's copy keeps in-frame clones and lacks some. The top ten hold 1.1% to 1.5% of the sample, which has about 180,000 clones, approximately 94% seen once. Per the germline V gene, CDR1 is SGHKS and CDR2 is YYEKEE (reference sequence). V dropped 3 bases and J dropped 0 bases, with 12 bases sitting between them. This CDR3 is 16 amino acids long. The receptor's source is a young man in good health. V usage is TRBV5-5 and J usage is TRBJ2-2, with a weak D call TRBD2 (6 bases). Sequences were obtained from blood. The CDR3: CASSSRLVSNTGELFF. The CDR3 nucleotides read TGTGCCAGCAGCTCCCGACTAGTCTCGAACACCGGGGAGCTGTTTTTT.